The subject of this entry is one TCR beta chain. Germline lookup yields CDR1 MNHEY and CDR2 SVGAGI. V was clipped by 2 bases and J by 2 bases, with 6 bases between them. CDR3 size: 14 residues. As to time point: cycle 4 day 1 (C4D1), after less than seven weeks of nivolumab. All patients relapsed after autologous stem cell transplantation, and brentuximab vedotin exposure varied. Best response was recorded as complete response, partial response or progressive disease. Here immunoSEQ multiplex PCR was the method, and the copy in TCRdb shows in-frame clones only, minus some. The data show about 85,000 clones, 90% seen once. The sample belongs to a study of PD-1 blockade in classical Hodgkin lymphoma.

The sequencing here drew on peripheral blood mononuclear cells (PBMCs), taken before the fourth cycle of nivolumab. The receptor's source is a human donor with classical Hodgkin lymphoma. The V gene is TRBV6-5, the J gene TRBJ2-2; D uncertain. The CDR3 nucleotides read TGTGCCAGCAGTTACAGGGTCAACACCGGGGAGCTGTTTTTT. Translated: CASSYRVNTGELFF.